This is a list of T cell receptor beta chains from one sample in a study of naive and memory T cell subsets. TCRdb re-called the 5' RACE reads with MiXCR, one entry per CDR3 protein. This sample yields about 57,000 distinct CDR3 sequences, of which under 10% are seen a single time; 9.8% belongs to the top ten. All receptors come from a female donor in good health. CDR3s include the opening cysteine and the closing phenylalanine or tryptophan. D genes are given only for firm matches. Clone size is stated in some rows and not others, as once, few, many or a class when expanded.

TRBJ2-7	14	TRBV28	many	TRBD1	CASNRPGQNYEQYF	TGTGCCAGCAATCGACCGGGACAGAACTACGAGCAGTACTTC
TRBJ2-7	16	TRBV6-6	.	TRBD2	CASSSTGTSGPYEQYF	TGTGCCAGCAGTTCAACCGGGACTAGCGGACCGTACGAGCAGTACTTC
TRBJ2-1	11	TRBV12-3/TRBV12-4	.	.	CASSLGNEQFF	TGTGCCAGCAGCCTGGGAAATGAGCAGTTCTTC
TRBJ1-2	11	TRBV20-1	many	.	CSVIRGYGYTF	TGCAGTGTGATCAGGGGCTATGGCTACACCTTC
TRBJ1-2	16	TRBV2	many	.	CASSPEIGLYSYGYTF	TGTGCCAGCAGTCCCGAGATAGGGCTCTATAGCTATGGCTACACCTTC
TRBJ2-2	16	TRBV5-1	.	.	CASSYDPGLNTGELFF	TGCGCCAGCAGCTACGATCCTGGCCTTAACACCGGGGAGCTGTTTTTT
TRBJ2-7	15	TRBV4-2	.	TRBD2	CASSQDTSGGYEQYF	TGTGCCAGCAGCCAAGATACTAGCGGGGGTTACGAGCAGTACTTC
TRBJ1-1	12	TRBV12-3/TRBV12-4	.	.	CASSPDEKGAFF	TGTGCCAGCAGCCCGGACGAGAAGGGAGCTTTCTTT
TRBJ1-2	15	TRBV4-2	.	.	CASSQEGARLYGYTF	TGTGCCAGCAGCCAAGAAGGGGCGCGGCTCTATGGCTACACCTTC
TRBJ2-5	14	TRBV5-4	.	.	CASSLRGVSETQYF	TGTGCCAGCAGCTTGCGCGGGGTGTCAGAGACCCAGTACTTC
TRBJ1-5	13	TRBV7-3	few	.	CASSLRGGEPQHF	TGTGCCAGCAGCTTACGGGGCGGGGAGCCCCAGCATTTT
TRBJ1-5	14	TRBV19	many	.	CASSGQYSNQPQHF	TGTGCCAGTAGTGGACAGTATAGCAATCAGCCCCAGCATTTT
TRBJ1-1	13	TRBV2	.	TRBD1	CASRDRALAEAFF	TGTGCCAGCAGGGACAGGGCCCTCGCGGAAGCTTTCTTT
TRBJ1-5	15	TRBV6-2/TRBV6-3	many	.	CASSYAGTENQPQHF	TGTGCCAGCAGTTACGCGGGGACCGAGAATCAGCCCCAGCATTTT
TRBJ2-3	10	TRBV2	.	.	CASREDTQYF	TGTGCCAGCAGGGAGGATACGCAGTATTTT
TRBJ1-2	14	TRBV7-9	many	.	CASSLAGTLYGYTF	TGTGCCAGCAGCTTAGCAGGGACCCTCTATGGCTACACCTTC
TRBJ2-5	12	TRBV29-1	.	.	CSVSVLWETQYF	TGCAGCGTGTCAGTACTCTGGGAGACCCAGTACTTC
TRBJ2-1	18	TRBV7-9	.	.	CASSQVWVRVNSYNEQFF	TGTGCCAGCAGCCAAGTCTGGGTCAGGGTGAACTCCTACAATGAGCAGTTCTTC
TRBJ2-1	12	TRBV5-1	.	.	CASGGAGNEQFF	TGCGCCAGCGGGGGGGCCGGAAATGAGCAGTTCTTC
TRBJ1-4	14	TRBV19	many	.	CASSISGLVEKLFF	TGTGCCAGTAGTATTTCCGGGCTTGTTGAAAAACTGTTTTTT
TRBJ1-1	13	TRBV11-3	many	.	CASSLGSGGEAFF	TGTGCCAGCAGCTTAGGTTCCGGGGGTGAAGCTTTCTTT
TRBJ2-5	11	TRBV7-9	few	.	CASSLFETQYF	TGTGCCAGCAGCTTATTCGAGACCCAGTACTTC
TRBJ1-2	14	TRBV29-1	many	.	CSSGGMEGPYGYTF	TGCAGTTCGGGGGGAATGGAGGGACCCTATGGCTACACCTTC
TRBJ2-7	13	TRBV29-1	few	.	CSVTPRGTYEQYF	TGCAGCGTCACTCCCCGAGGGACCTACGAGCAGTACTTC
TRBJ1-1	13	TRBV5-4	many	.	CASSLTQYTEAFF	TGTGCCAGCAGCTTGACCCAGTACACTGAAGCTTTCTTT
TRBJ2-3	16	TRBV5-4	few	.	CASSPGSGSGTDTQYF	TGTGCCAGCAGCCCAGGGTCTGGTAGCGGTACAGATACGCAGTATTTT
TRBJ1-1	15	TRBV9	many	.	CASSVFPQENTEAFF	TGTGCCAGCAGCGTTTTCCCCCAAGAGAACACTGAAGCTTTCTTT
TRBJ1-1	12	TRBV28	many	.	CASSALGTEAFF	TGTGCCAGCAGTGCTCTGGGCACTGAAGCTTTCTTT
TRBJ1-5	14	TRBV28	few	.	CASIGRRENQPQHF	TGTGCCAGCATTGGGCGGCGGGAGAATCAGCCCCAGCATTTT
TRBJ2-3	14	TRBV7-2	.	.	CASSLDWTTDTQYF	TGTGCCAGCAGCTTGGACTGGACCACAGATACGCAGTATTTT
TRBJ2-7	13	TRBV24-1	many	.	CATSDRVTYEQYF	TGTGCCACCAGTGATCGGGTTACCTACGAGCAGTACTTC
TRBJ1-1	17	TRBV24-1	many	TRBD1	CATSDLLRGQFRTEAFF	TGTGCCACCAGTGATTTGCTCAGGGGGCAGTTTAGGACTGAAGCTTTCTTT
TRBJ2-3	12	TRBV9	.	.	CASSVGTDTQYF	TGTGCCAGCAGCGTAGGTACAGATACGCAGTATTTT
TRBJ2-2	12	TRBV5-4	many	.	CASRIGTGELFF	TGTGCCAGCAGAATCGGGACCGGGGAGCTGTTTTTT
TRBJ1-6	16	TRBV20-1	few	TRBD1	CSARGQGNSYNSPLHF	TGCAGTGCTAGGGGACAGGGGAACTCCTATAATTCACCCCTCCACTTT
TRBJ1-1	13	TRBV5-5	few	.	CASRLAWNTEAFF	TGTGCCAGCAGGTTAGCTTGGAACACTGAAGCTTTCTTT
TRBJ2-1	15	TRBV19	.	.	CASMGGGTSYNEQFF	TGTGCCAGTATGGGGGGCGGTACCTCCTACAATGAGCAGTTCTTC
TRBJ2-7	16	TRBV5-1	many	TRBD1	CASSALGQGPSREQYF	TGCGCCAGCAGCGCACTCGGACAGGGCCCTTCTCGGGAGCAGTACTTC
TRBJ1-2	14	TRBV7-2	many	.	CASSLIGGASGYTF	TGTGCCAGCAGCTTGATTGGGGGGGCGAGTGGCTACACCTTC
TRBJ2-5	18	TRBV6-2/TRBV6-3	many	TRBD2	CASTVLGLAGPSGETQYF	TGTGCCAGCACCGTACTCGGACTAGCGGGTCCCTCGGGGGAGACCCAGTACTTC
TRBJ2-7	13	TRBV20-1	many	.	CSASGHRLDEQYF	TGCAGTGCTAGTGGACACCGTTTGGACGAGCAGTACTTC
TRBJ1-5	13	TRBV29-1	many	.	CSVVVQVNQPQHF	TGCAGCGTTGTAGTACAGGTCAATCAGCCCCAGCATTTT
TRBJ2-3	14	TRBV20-1	few	TRBD2	CSAVAGRGTDTQYF	TGCAGTGCTGTAGCGGGCCGAGGAACAGATACGCAGTATTTT
TRBJ1-5	13	TRBV6-5	few	.	CASTRRPNQPQHF	TGTGCCAGCACCCGTCGGCCCAATCAGCCCCAGCATTTT
TRBJ2-3	15	TRBV6-6	.	TRBD1	CASSSWDRVGDTQYF	TGTGCCAGCAGTTCTTGGGACAGGGTGGGAGATACGCAGTATTTT
TRBJ2-2	11	TRBV2	many	.	CASRRAGELFF	TGTGCCAGCAGGCGGGCCGGGGAGCTGTTTTTT
TRBJ1-2	14	TRBV18	few	.	CASSPTQDDYGYTF	TGTGCCAGCTCACCTACACAGGATGACTATGGCTACACCTTC
TRBJ2-3	15	TRBV5-4	.	TRBD2	CASSLAGRGTDTQYF	TGTGCCAGCAGCTTGGCTGGGCGGGGGACAGATACGCAGTATTTT
TRBJ1-5	13	TRBV5-1	many	.	CASSVEGNQPQHF	TGCGCCAGCAGCGTAGAGGGCAATCAGCCCCAGCATTTT
TRBJ2-6	16	TRBV6-2/TRBV6-3	.	.	CASSRTASSGANVLTF	TGTGCCAGTTCCCGGACAGCCAGCTCTGGGGCCAACGTCCTGACTTTC
TRBJ2-7	15	TRBV7-2	few	.	CASSLGPPDIYEQYF	TGTGCCAGCAGCTTAGGACCCCCGGACATCTACGAGCAGTACTTC
TRBJ2-1	14	TRBV7-9	.	.	CASSLALRGGEQFF	TGTGCCAGCAGCTTAGCGCTACGGGGCGGGGAGCAGTTCTTC